This TCR beta chain was documented in a study of T cell repertoires in ileal Crohn's disease. Overall study: Median disease duration was approximately eight years; roughly 40% smoked at surgery. About half received postoperative treatment, about ten with thiopurines and 15 to 20 anti-TNF. Notes on the study in general: Clonal expansions were more frequent in active smokers than non-smokers at surgery. All patients with clonality above 26.8% had endoscopic recurrence.

Assay used: immunoSEQ multiplex PCR; TCRdb lists only in-frame clones, some missing. Of more than 2,500 clones in the sample, 90% were seen once. Before sorting, lamina propria lymphocytes were separated from surgical specimens by density gradient. As regards this clone: As yet, its antigen is unknown.

Sequenced: CD4+ T cells sorted from the ileum. The sequence was collected from an adult with Crohn's disease.

CDR3 protein: CATSSGGSDTQYF. As DNA, the CDR3 is TGTGCCACCAGCAGCGGGGGATCGGATACGCAGTATTTT. The rearrangement uses TRBV15 and TRBJ2-3, with D possibly TRBD2 on 6 matching bases. V lost 3 bases, J lost 6 bases, and 10 bases lay in between. This CDR3 has 13 residues. Germline loops: CDR1 LNHNV, CDR2 YYDKDF (reference sequence).